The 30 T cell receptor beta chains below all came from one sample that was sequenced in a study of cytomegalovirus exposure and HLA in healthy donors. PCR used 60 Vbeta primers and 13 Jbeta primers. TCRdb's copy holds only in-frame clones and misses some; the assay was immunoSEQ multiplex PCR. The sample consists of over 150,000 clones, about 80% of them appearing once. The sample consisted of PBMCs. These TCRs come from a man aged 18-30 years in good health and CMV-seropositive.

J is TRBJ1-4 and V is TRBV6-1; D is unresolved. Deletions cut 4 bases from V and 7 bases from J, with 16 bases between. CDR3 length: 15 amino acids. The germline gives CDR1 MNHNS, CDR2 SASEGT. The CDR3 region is CASSAKDLGSEKLFF. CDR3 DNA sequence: TGTGCCAGCAGTGCAAAGGACCTGGGGAGTGAAAAACTGTTTTTT.

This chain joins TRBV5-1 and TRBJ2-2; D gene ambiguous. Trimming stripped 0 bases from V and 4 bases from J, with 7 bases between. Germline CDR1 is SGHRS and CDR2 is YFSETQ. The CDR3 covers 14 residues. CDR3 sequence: CASSLGQPTGELFF. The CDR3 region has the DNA TGCGCCAGCAGCTTGGGACAACCCACCGGGGAGCTGTTTTTT.

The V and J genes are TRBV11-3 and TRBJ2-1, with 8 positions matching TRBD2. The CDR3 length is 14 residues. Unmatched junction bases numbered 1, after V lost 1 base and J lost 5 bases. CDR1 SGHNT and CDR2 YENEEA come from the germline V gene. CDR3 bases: TGTGCCAGCAGCTTAGGTAGCGGGGACAATGAGCAGTTCTTC. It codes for CASSLGSGDNEQFF. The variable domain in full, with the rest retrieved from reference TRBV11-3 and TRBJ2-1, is EAGVVQSPRYKIIEKKQPVAFWCNPISGHNTLYWYLQNLGQGPELLIRYENEEAVDDSQLPKDRFSAERLKGVDSTLKIQPAELGDSAVYLCASSLGSGDNEQFFGPGTRLTVL.

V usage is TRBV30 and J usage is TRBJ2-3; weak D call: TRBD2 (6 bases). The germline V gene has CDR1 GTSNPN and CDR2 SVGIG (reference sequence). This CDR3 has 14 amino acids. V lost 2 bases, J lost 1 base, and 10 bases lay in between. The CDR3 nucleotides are TGTGCCTGGAGTCTTCAGCGGGGCACAGATACGCAGTATTTT. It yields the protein CAWSLQRGTDTQYF.

The CDR3, as DNA: TGTGCCAGCAGCGGGGGGGCGGGAGGGCCTCTCATTCAGTACTTC. This encodes CASSGGAGGPLIQYF. The rearrangement links TRBV9 to TRBJ2-4, with 9 bases lining up with TRBD2. Germline lookup yields CDR1 SGDLS and CDR2 YYNGEE. This CDR3 is built from 15 residues. V was clipped by 3 bases and J by 9 bases; unmatched bases: 10.

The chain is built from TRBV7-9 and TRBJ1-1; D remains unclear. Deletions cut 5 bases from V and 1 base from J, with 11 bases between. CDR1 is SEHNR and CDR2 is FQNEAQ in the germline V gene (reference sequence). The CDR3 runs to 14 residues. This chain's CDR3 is CASSRGVQNTEAFF. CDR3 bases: TGTGCCAGCAGCCGCGGAGTACAGAACACTGAAGCTTTCTTT.

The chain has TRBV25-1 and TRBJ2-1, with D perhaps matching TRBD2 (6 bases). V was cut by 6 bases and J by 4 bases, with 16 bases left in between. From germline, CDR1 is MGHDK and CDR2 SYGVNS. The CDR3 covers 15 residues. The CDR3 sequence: CASRSGSQGYNEQFF. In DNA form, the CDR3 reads TGTGCCAGCAGGTCCGGGAGTCAAGGGTACAATGAGCAGTTCTTC.

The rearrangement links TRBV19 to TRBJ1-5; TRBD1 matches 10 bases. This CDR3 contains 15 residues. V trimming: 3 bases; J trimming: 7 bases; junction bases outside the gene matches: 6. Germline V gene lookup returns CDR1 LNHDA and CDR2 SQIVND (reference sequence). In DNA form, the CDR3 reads TGTGCCAGTAGTATTGGGGACAGGGGAAGACAGCCCCAGCATTTT. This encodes CASSIGDRGRQPQHF.

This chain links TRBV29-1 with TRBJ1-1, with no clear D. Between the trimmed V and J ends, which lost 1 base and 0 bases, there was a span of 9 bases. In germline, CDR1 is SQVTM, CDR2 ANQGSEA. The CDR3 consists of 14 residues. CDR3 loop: CSVEGPPLNTEAFF. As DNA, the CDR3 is TGCAGCGTTGAAGGGCCTCCCCTGAACACTGAAGCTTTCTTT.

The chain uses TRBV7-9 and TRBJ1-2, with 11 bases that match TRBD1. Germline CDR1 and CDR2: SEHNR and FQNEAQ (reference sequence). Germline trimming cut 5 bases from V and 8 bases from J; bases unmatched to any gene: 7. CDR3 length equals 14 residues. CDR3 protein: CASSLVRTGGGYTF. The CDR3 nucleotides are TGTGCCAGCAGCCTCGTGAGGACAGGGGGCGGCTACACCTTC.

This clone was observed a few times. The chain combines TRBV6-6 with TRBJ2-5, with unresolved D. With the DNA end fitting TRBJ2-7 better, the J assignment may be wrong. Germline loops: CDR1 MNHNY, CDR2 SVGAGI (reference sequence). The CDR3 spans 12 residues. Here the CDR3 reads CASSYSSYEQYF. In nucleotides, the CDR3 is TGTGCCAGCAGTTACAGCTCCTACGAGCAGTACTTC.

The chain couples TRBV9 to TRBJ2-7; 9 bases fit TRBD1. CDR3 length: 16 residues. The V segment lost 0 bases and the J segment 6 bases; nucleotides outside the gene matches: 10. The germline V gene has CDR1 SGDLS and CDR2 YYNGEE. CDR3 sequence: CASSVDSGTGSSEQYF. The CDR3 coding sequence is TGTGCCAGCAGCGTAGACTCTGGGACAGGGAGTTCCGAGCAGTACTTC.

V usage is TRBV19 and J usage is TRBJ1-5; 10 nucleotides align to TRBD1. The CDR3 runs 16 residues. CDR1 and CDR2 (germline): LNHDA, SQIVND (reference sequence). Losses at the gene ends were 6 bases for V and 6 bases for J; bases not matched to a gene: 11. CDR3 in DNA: TGTGCCAGTAGGTGGGATCCGACAGGGGGCGGTCAGCCCCAGCATTTT. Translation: CASRWDPTGGGQPQHF.

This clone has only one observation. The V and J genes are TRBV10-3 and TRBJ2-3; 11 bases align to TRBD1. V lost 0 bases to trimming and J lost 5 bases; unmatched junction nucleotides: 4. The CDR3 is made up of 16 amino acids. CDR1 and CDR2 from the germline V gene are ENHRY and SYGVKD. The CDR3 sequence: CAISESGTGGRDTQYF. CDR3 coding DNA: TGTGCCATCAGTGAGTCCGGGACAGGGGGGAGAGATACGCAGTATTTT.

CDR3 region: CASSLGQRTDTQYF. The CDR3 nucleotides are TGCGCCAGCAGCTTGGGACAGAGGACAGATACGCAGTATTTT. The chain links TRBV5-1 to TRBJ2-3; D is possibly TRBD1 (5 bases). V was cut by 0 bases and J by 3 bases, with 8 bases left in between. CDR1 and CDR2 (germline): SGHRS, YFSETQ. The CDR3 spans 14 residues. Filled out from reference TRBV5-1 and TRBJ2-3, the complete variable domain reads KAGVTQTPRYLIKTRGQQVTLSCSPISGHRSVSWYQQTPGQGLQFLFEYFSETQRNKGNFPGRFSGRQFSNSRSEMNVSTLELGDSALYLCASSLGQRTDTQYFGPGTRLTVL.

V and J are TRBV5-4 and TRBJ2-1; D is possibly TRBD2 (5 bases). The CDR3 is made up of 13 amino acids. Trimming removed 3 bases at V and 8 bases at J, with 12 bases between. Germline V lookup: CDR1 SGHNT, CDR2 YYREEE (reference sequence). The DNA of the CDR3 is TGTGCCAGCAGCTGGACTTTGGCCGATGAGCAGTTCTTC. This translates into CASSWTLADEQFF. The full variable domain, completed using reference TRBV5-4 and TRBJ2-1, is ETGVTQSPTHLIKTRGQQVTLRCSSQSGHNTVSWYQQALGQGPQFIFQYYREEENGRGNFPPRFSGLQFPNYSSELNVNALELDDSALYLCASSWTLADEQFFGPGTRLTVL.

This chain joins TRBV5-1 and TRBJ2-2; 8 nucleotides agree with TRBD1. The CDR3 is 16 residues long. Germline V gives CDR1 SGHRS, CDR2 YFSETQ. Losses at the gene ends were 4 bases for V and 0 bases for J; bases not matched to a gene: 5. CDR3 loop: CASSPQQGANTGELFF. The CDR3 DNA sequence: TGCGCCAGCAGCCCCCAACAGGGGGCGAACACCGGGGAGCTGTTTTTT.

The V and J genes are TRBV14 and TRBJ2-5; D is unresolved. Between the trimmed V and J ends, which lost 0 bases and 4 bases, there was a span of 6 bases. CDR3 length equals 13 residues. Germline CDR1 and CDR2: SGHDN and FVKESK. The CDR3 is CASSQDLVETQYF. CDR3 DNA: TGTGCCAGCAGCCAAGATCTTGTAGAGACCCAGTACTTC. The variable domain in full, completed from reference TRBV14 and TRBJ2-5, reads EAGVTQFPSHSVIEKGQTVTLRCDPISGHDNLYWYRRVMGKEIKFLLHFVKESKQDESGMPNNRFLAERTGGTYSTLKVQPAELEDSGVYFCASSQDLVETQYFGPGTRLLVL.

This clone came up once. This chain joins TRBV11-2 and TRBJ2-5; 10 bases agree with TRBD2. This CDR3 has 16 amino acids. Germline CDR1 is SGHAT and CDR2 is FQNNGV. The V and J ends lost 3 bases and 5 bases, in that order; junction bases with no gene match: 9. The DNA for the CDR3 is TGTGCCAGCAGCTTGGGCGCTAGCGGGGGTGACGAGACCCAGTACTTC. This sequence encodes CASSLGASGGDETQYF.

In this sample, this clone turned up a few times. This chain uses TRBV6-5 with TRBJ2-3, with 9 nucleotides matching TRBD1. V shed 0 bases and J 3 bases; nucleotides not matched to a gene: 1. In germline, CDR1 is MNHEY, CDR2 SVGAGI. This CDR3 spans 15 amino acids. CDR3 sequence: CASSYSGTGTDTQYF. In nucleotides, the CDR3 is TGTGCCAGCAGTTACTCCGGGACAGGGACAGATACGCAGTATTTT.

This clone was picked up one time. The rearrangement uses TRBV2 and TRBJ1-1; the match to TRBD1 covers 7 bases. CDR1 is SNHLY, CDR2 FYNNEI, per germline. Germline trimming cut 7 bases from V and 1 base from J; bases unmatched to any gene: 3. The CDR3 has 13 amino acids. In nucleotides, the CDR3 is TGTGCCAGCAAACGGGACAGGAACACTGAAGCTTTCTTT. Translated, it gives CASKRDRNTEAFF.

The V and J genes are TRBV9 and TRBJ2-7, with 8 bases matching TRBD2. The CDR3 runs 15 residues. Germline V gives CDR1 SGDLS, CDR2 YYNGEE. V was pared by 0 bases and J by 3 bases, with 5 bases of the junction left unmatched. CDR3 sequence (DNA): TGTGCCAGCAGCGTAGGGGCGGGAGGAAACTACGAGCAGTACTTC. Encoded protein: CASSVGAGGNYEQYF.

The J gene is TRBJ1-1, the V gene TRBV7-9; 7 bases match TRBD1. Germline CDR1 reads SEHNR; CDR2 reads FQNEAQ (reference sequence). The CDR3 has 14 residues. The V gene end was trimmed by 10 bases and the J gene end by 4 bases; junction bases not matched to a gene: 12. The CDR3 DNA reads TGTGCCATCGGCGCAGTTACAGGGGCCACTGAAGCTTTCTTT. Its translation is CAIGAVTGATEAFF. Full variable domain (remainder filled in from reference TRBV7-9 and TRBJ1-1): DTGVSQNPRHKITKRGQNVTFRCDPISEHNRLYWYRQTLGQGPEFLTYFQNEAQLEKSRLLSDRFSAERPKGSFSTLEIQRTEQGDSAMYLCAIGAVTGATEAFFGQGTRLTVV.

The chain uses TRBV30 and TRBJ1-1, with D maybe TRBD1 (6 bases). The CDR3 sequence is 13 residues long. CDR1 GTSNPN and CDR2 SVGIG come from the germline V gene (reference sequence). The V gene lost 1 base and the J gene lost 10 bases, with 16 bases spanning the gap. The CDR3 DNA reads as TGTGCCTGGAGTGCCCAGGGGCGGACGGTAGCTTTCTTT. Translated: CAWSAQGRTVAFF.

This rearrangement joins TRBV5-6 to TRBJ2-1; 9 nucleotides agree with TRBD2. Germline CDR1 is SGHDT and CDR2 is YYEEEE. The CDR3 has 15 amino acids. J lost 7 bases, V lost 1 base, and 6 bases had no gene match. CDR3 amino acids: CASSLLAGAPNEQFF. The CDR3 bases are TGTGCCAGCAGCTTGTTAGCGGGGGCCCCGAATGAGCAGTTCTTC.

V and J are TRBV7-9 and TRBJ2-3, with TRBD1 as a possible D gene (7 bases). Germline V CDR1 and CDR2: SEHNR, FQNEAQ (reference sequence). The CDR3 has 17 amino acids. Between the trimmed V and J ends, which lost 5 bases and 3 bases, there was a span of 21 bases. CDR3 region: CASSPIGGRGETDTQYF. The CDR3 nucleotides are TGTGCCAGCAGCCCAATAGGGGGCAGGGGGGAGACAGATACGCAGTATTTT.

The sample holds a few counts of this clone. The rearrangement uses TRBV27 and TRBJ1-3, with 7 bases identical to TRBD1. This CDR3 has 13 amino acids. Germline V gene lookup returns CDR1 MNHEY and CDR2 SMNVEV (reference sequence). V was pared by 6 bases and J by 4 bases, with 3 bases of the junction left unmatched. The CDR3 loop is CASRMGQGNTIYF. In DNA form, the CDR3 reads TGTGCCAGCAGGATGGGACAGGGAAACACCATATATTTT.

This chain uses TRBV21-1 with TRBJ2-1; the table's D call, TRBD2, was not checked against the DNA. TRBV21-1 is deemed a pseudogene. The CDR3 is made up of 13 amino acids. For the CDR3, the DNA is TGTGCCAGCGCGGAGGGCTCCTACAATGAGCAGTTCTTC. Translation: CASAEGSYNEQFF.

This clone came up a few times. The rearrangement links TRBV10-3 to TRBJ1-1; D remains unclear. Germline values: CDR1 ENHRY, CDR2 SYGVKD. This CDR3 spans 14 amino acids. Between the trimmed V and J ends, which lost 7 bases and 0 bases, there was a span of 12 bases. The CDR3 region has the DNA TGTGCCATCAAGCGGGAAGAAATGAACACTGAAGCTTTCTTT. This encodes CAIKREEMNTEAFF.

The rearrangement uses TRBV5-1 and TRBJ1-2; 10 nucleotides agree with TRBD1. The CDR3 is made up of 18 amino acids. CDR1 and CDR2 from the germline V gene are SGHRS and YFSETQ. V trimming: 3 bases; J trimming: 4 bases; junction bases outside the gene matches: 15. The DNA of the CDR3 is TGCGCCAGCAGCTCGAAGAACTCGGGACAGGGGATATCCTATGGCTACACCTTC. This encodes CASSSKNSGQGISYGYTF.